This T cell receptor beta chain was profiled in a study of T cell changes during pregnancy in multiple sclerosis. Clones were read by immunoSEQ multiplex PCR, and TCRdb kept only the in-frame ones, dropping some. The table lists 25,000 to 35,000 clones, over 80% of them singletons. This clone was detected only once. The CDR3 length is 14 residues. Germline CDR1 reads MNHEY; CDR2 reads SMNVEV (reference sequence). V shed 3 bases and J shed 0 bases, with 6 bases lying between them. This sequence originates from a female donor with multiple sclerosis, enrolled in a pregnancy study. The specimen was CD8+ T cells from peripheral blood mononuclear cells, collected in the first trimester of pregnancy. J is TRBJ1-5 and V is TRBV27; no clear D. The DNA of the CDR3 is TGTGCCAGCAGTTTGCGGGATAGCAATCAGCCCCAGCATTTT. Its protein product is CASSLRDSNQPQHF.